This T cell receptor (beta chain) is from a study of cytomegalovirus exposure and HLA in healthy donors. In the PCR, 60 Vbeta and 13 Jbeta primers were used. Only in-frame clones appear in the TCRdb table, and some are missing; sequencing was by immunoSEQ multiplex PCR. The sample holds about 240,000 clones, just under 80% seen once. The V gene lost 4 bases and the J gene lost 8 bases, with 14 bases spanning the gap. Germline CDR1 and CDR2: WNHNN and SYGVQD (reference sequence). This CDR3 region has 13 residues. Sequencing was done on a sample of PBMCs. The receptor comes from a boy younger than 18 in good health and CMV-seronegative. V usage is TRBV10-1 and J usage is TRBJ1-2, with a tentative D call TRBD1 (6 bases). CDR3 region: CASSGAPDRGYTF. The CDR3 DNA sequence: TGCGCCAGCAGTGGTGCACCGGACAGAGGCTACACCTTC.